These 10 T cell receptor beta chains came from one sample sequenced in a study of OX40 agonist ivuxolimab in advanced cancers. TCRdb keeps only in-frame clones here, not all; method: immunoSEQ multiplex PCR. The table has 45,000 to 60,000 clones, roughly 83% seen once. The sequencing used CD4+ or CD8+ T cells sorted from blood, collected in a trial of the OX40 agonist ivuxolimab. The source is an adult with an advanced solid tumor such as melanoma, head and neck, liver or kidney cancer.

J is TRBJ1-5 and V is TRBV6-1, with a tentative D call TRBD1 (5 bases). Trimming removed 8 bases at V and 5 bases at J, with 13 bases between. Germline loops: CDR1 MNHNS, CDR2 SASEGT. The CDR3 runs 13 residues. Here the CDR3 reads CASGDSSYQPQHF. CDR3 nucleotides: TGTGCCAGCGGCGACAGTTCTTATCAGCCCCAGCATTTT.

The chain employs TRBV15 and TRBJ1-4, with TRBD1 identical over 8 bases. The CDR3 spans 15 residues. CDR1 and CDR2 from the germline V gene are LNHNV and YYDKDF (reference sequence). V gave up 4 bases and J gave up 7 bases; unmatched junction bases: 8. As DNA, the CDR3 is TGTGCCACCAGCAAAGGGACAGGAGGGGGTGAAAAACTGTTTTTT. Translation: CATSKGTGGGEKLFF. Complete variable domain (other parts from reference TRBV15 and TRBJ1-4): DAMVIQNPRYQVTQFGKPVTLSCSQTLNHNVMYWYQQKSSQAPKLLFHYYDKDFNNEADTPDNFQSRRPNTSFCFLDIRSPGLGDTAMYLCATSKGTGGGEKLFFGSGTQLSVL.

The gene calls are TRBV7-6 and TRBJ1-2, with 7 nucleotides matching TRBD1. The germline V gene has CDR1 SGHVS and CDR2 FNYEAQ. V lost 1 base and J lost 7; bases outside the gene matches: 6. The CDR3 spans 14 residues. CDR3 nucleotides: TGTGCCAGCAGCTTAGGCGACAGGGTTGGTGGCTACACCTTC. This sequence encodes CASSLGDRVGGYTF.

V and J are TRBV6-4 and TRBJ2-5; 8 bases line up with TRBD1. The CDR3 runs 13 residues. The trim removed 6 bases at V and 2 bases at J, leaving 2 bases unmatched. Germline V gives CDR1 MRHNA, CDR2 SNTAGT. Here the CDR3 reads CASRRQGQETQYF. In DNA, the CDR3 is TGTGCCAGCAGAAGACAGGGGCAAGAGACCCAGTACTTC.

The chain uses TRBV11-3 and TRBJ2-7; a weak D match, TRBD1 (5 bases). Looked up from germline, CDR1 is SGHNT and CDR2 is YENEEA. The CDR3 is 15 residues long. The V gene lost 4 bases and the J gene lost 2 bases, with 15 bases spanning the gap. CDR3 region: CASSSARVGTYEQYF. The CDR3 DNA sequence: TGTGCCAGCAGCTCCGCCAGGGTGGGAACCTACGAGCAGTACTTC.

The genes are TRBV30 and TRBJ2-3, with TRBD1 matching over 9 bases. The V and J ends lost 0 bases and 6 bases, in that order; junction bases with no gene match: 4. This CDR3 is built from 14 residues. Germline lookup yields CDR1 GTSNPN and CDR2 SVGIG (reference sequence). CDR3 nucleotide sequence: TGTGCCTGGAGTGTGGGACAGGGAGAGGATACGCAGTATTTT. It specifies CAWSVGQGEDTQYF.

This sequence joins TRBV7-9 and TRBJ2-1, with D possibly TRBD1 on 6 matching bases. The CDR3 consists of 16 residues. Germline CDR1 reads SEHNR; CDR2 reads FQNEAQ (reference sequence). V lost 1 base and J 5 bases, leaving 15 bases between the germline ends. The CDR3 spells CASSLVGGLRNNEQFF. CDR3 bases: TGTGCCAGCAGCTTAGTTGGGGGCTTACGTAACAATGAGCAGTTCTTC.

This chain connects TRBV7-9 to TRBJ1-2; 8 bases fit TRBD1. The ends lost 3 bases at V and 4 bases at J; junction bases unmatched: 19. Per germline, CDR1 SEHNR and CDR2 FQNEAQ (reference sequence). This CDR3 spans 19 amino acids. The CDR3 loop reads CASSFERTGRESPAYGYTF. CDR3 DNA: TGTGCCAGCAGCTTTGAAAGGACAGGGCGGGAGTCTCCCGCCTATGGCTACACCTTC. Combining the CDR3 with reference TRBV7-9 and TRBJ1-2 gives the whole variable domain DTGVSQNPRHKITKRGQNVTFRCDPISEHNRLYWYRQTLGQGPEFLTYFQNEAQLEKSRLLSDRFSAERPKGSFSTLEIQRTEQGDSAMYLCASSFERTGRESPAYGYTFGSGTRLTVV.

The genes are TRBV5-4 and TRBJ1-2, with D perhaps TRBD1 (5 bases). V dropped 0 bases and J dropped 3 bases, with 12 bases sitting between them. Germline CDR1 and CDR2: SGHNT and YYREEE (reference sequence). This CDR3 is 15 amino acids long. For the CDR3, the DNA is TGTGCCAGCAGCTTGGGGGGCGGGACGGACTATGGCTACACCTTC. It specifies CASSLGGGTDYGYTF.

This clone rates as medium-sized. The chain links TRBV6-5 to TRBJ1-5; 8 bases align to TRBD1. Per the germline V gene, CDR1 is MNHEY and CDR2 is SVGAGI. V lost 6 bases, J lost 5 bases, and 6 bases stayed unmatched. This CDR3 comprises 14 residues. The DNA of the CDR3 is TGTGCCAGCAGCAGACTGACAGGGGATCAGCCCCAGCATTTT. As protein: CASSRLTGDQPQHF.